The 23 T cell receptor beta chains reported below all come from one sample, sequenced in a study of T-cell reconstitution after alpha-beta-depleted transplantation in children. Construction of the TCRbeta library involved unique molecular identifiers. TCRdb reanalysed the PCR reads using MiXCR and keeps one entry per CDR3 protein. The table shows approximately 1,000,000 distinct CDR3 sequences, with roughly 29% occurring only once. Sequencing used PBMCs, mostly from graft donor cells, obtained 360 days after TCRalphabeta/CD19-depleted stem cell transplant. The receptor source for this set is a boy younger than two who had a stem cell transplant for SCID, so the T cells may come from the graft donor.

A few counts support this clonotype. V gene TRBV20-1 combines with J gene TRBJ2-7; TRBD1 matches 9 bases. The V gene end was trimmed by 5 bases and the J gene end by 2 bases; junction bases not matched to a gene: 7. This CDR3 region has 14 residues. CDR1 DFQATT and CDR2 SNEGSKA come from the germline V gene (reference sequence). CDR3 loop: CSALWDRVTYEQYF. The CDR3 nucleotides read TGCAGTGCTTTATGGGACAGGGTCACCTACGAGCAGTACTTC.

This clonotype was picked up a small number of times. V usage is TRBV10-2 and J usage is TRBJ2-3, with 9 nucleotides matching TRBD1. The germline CDR1 and CDR2 sequences are WSHSY and SAAADI. J was trimmed by 4 bases and V by 4 bases; bases with no gene match: 15. The CDR3 covers 18 residues. CDR3 protein: CASSAPGQGFIWADTQYF. The CDR3 region has the DNA TGCGCCAGCAGTGCCCCGGGACAGGGTTTTATCTGGGCAGATACGCAGTATTTT.

Points on this clonotype: The germline gene is not matched at one end of the junction; a read error may be the cause. The V call is TRBV20-1, the J call TRBJ1-1, with 7 bases that match TRBD1. The CDR3 sequence is 20 residues long. Germline-derived CDR1 and CDR2 are DFQATT and SNEGSKA (reference sequence). In nucleotides, the CDR3 is TGCAGTGCTTTGACACCCAGTACAGGGGTGGTTTTCCTATGGGACACTGGAGCTTTCTTT. It translates to CSALTPSTGVVFLWDTGAFF.

The chain carries TRBV5-1 and TRBJ2-7; 7 nucleotides match TRBD1. This CDR3 is built from 16 residues. Losses at the gene ends were 0 bases for V and 1 base for J; bases not matched to a gene: 7. CDR1 and CDR2 from the germline V gene are SGHRS and YFSETQ. The CDR3 DNA reads as TGCGCCAGCAGCTTGGCCGCGAGACAGGGTTCCTACGAGCAGTACTTC. Amino acid sequence: CASSLAARQGSYEQYF. The complete variable domain, with remaining parts taken from reference TRBV5-1 and TRBJ2-7, reads KAGVTQTPRYLIKTRGQQVTLSCSPISGHRSVSWYQQTPGQGLQFLFEYFSETQRNKGNFPGRFSGRQFSNSRSEMNVSTLELGDSALYLCASSLAARQGSYEQYFGPGTRLTVT.

In its sample, this clonotype was seen a few times. The rearrangement joins TRBV20-1 to TRBJ1-5; no firm D call. Germline assignment: CDR1 DFQATT and CDR2 SNEGSKA (reference sequence). This CDR3 has 12 residues. V was trimmed by 5 bases and J by 2 bases, leaving 7 bases between them. CDR3 sequence reads: CSAQRGNQPQHF. CDR3 sequence (DNA): TGCAGTGCTCAGAGGGGCAATCAGCCCCAGCATTTT.

This clonotype came up a few times. V gene TRBV27 combines with J gene TRBJ1-1, with a possible D match to TRBD1 (6 bases). Between the trimmed V and J ends, which lost 5 bases and 5 bases, there was a span of 9 bases. This CDR3 is built from 12 residues. Germline assignment: CDR1 MNHEY and CDR2 SMNVEV (reference sequence). CDR3 protein: CASSTGLTEAFF. As DNA, the CDR3 is TGTGCCAGCAGTACAGGGTTGACTGAAGCTTTCTTT.

This clonotype has only a few counts. The chain recombines TRBV12-3 or TRBV12-4 with TRBJ1-1; 12 bases agree with TRBD1. This CDR3 comprises 16 residues. V dropped 5 bases and J dropped 6; count of bases not matched to a gene: 10. DNA for the CDR3: TGTGCCAGCAGTCCTCGCCTGGGACAGGGGGCGGCTGAAGCTTTCTTT. This encodes CASSPRLGQGAAEAFF.

This clonotype was seen a few times. The chain uses TRBV25-1 and TRBJ2-7; D is ambiguous. There are 14 residues in the CDR3. Trimming took off 4 bases at V and 0 bases at J, with 10 bases between the two ends. The V gene's germline CDR1 is MGHDK and CDR2 SYGVNS. The CDR3 DNA is TGTGCCAGCAGTGTGGCCATGACCTCCTACGAGCAGTACTTC. It yields the protein CASSVAMTSYEQYF.

The table lists this clonotype with a few counts. V is TRBV10-3 and J is TRBJ1-2; D unclear. Germline V gene data show CDR1 as ENHRY and CDR2 as SYGVKD. The CDR3 contains 13 residues. Trimming took off 4 bases at V and 6 bases at J, with 12 bases between the two ends. The chain's CDR3 is CAISGRGVDGYTF. In DNA form, the CDR3 reads TGTGCCATCAGTGGACGGGGAGTGGATGGCTACACCTTC.

This chain connects TRBV6-2 or TRBV6-3 to TRBJ2-1; D tentatively fits TRBD1 or TRBD2 (7 bases each). CDR1 and CDR2 from the germline V gene are MNHEY and SVGEGT. This CDR3 comprises 13 residues. Deletions cut 10 bases from V and 5 bases from J, with 15 bases between. The CDR3 coding sequence is TGTGCCACCAGGGGGGGGACGGACAATGAGCAGTTCTTC. It translates to CATRGGTDNEQFF.

This clonotype was counted between two and nine times. The chain combines TRBV6-5 with TRBJ2-1; D gene unclear. The CDR3 covers 14 residues. Germline CDR1 MNHEY, CDR2 SVGAGI. V shed 3 bases and J shed 4 bases, with 10 bases lying between them. CDR3: CASSYRLFYNEQFF. The DNA of the CDR3 is TGTGCCAGCAGTTATCGACTTTTTTACAATGAGCAGTTCTTC.

This clonotype was counted only a few times. This chain joins TRBV29-1 and TRBJ2-7; possibly TRBD1 for D (5 bases). The germline CDR1 and CDR2 sequences are SQVTM and ANQGSEA. This CDR3 spans 13 amino acids. Trimming took 6 bases from V and 2 from J, leaving 14 bases between them. This CDR3 is CSVSTVDAYEQYF. Written as DNA, the CDR3 is TGCAGCGTGTCGACAGTGGACGCCTACGAGCAGTACTTC.

The chain carries TRBV20-1 and TRBJ2-7; the D is unclear. CDR3 length: 16 amino acids. V was pared by 2 bases and J by 3 bases, with 20 bases between. Per the germline V gene, CDR1 is DFQATT and CDR2 is SNEGSKA (reference sequence). The CDR3 sequence is CSARSNSGRIHYEQYF. The CDR3 DNA follows: TGCAGTGCTAGATCGAACTCCGGGCGCATCCACTACGAGCAGTACTTC.

This clonotype was found a few times. CDR3: CASSFPRQGAQETQYF. In DNA, the CDR3 is TGTGCCAGCAGTTTCCCTAGACAGGGGGCCCAAGAGACCCAGTACTTC. V gene TRBV6-2 or TRBV6-3 combines with J gene TRBJ2-5; 10 positions match TRBD1. The CDR3 is 16 amino acids. The V gene's germline CDR1 is MNHEY and CDR2 SVGEGT. Losses at the gene ends were 4 bases for V and 1 base for J; bases not matched to a gene: 6.

This clonotype has just a few counts. This chain connects TRBV9 to TRBJ2-5, with TRBD1 identical over 10 bases. This CDR3 has 14 amino acids. CDR1 is SGDLS and CDR2 is YYNGEE in the germline V gene. Trimming took 5 bases from V and 7 from J; bases not matched to a gene: 8. CDR3 DNA sequence: TGTGCCAGCAGTGCAACTCGACAGGGGGCGACCCAGTACTTC. Translating it yields CASSATRQGATQYF.

The chain couples TRBV4-2 to TRBJ1-1; a possible D gene is TRBD1 (6 bases). V gave up 1 base and J gave up 3 bases, with 15 bases separating them. CDR1 LGHNA and CDR2 YNFKEQ come from the germline V gene. The CDR3 is 16 amino acids. CDR3 coding DNA: TGTGCCAGCAGCCAAGTCCTGGGACACGGCTACACTGAAGCTTTCTTT. This codes for CASSQVLGHGYTEAFF.

This clonotype has a handful of counts. V and J are TRBV20-1 and TRBJ1-4; D uncertain. V was trimmed by 3 bases and J by 4 bases, leaving 18 bases between them. In germline, CDR1 is DFQATT, CDR2 SNEGSKA (reference sequence). CDR3 length: 16 amino acids. The CDR3: CSARRSPHGRNEKLFF. CDR3 nucleotide sequence: TGCAGTGCTAGGCGTTCTCCGCACGGGCGTAATGAAAAACTGTTTTTT.

This clonotype occurred many times. V gene TRBV5-1 combines with J gene TRBJ2-7; D may be TRBD2 (6 bases). Per the germline V gene, CDR1 is SGHRS and CDR2 is YFSETQ. The CDR3 runs to 15 residues. V lost 0 bases and J 0 bases, leaving 10 bases between the germline ends. CDR3 amino acids: CASSLVGGSSYEQYF. In DNA form, the CDR3 reads TGCGCCAGCAGCTTGGTTGGGGGGAGCTCCTACGAGCAGTACTTC.

This chain joins TRBV12-3 or TRBV12-4 and TRBJ2-7; D might be TRBD2 (6 bases). The CDR3 is 15 amino acids. Trimming took off 3 bases at V and 7 bases at J, with 19 bases between the two ends. Written as DNA, the CDR3 is TGTGCCAGCAGTTTCCGTTTGGGAGGTTGGGGTGAGCAGTACTTC. Translated, it gives CASSFRLGGWGEQYF.

The chain carries TRBV7-9 and TRBJ2-7, with 9 bases identical to TRBD1. Germline trimming cut 3 bases from V and 5 bases from J; bases unmatched to any gene: 11. This CDR3 contains 16 residues. Germline V lookup: CDR1 SEHNR, CDR2 FQNEAQ (reference sequence). CDR3 residues: CASSFGDRDREHEQYF. DNA of the CDR3: TGTGCCAGCAGCTTCGGTGATCGGGACAGGGAACACGAGCAGTACTTC. The full variable domain, in which reference TRBV7-9 and TRBJ2-7 provide the parts outside the CDR3, is DTGVSQNPRHKITKRGQNVTFRCDPISEHNRLYWYRQTLGQGPEFLTYFQNEAQLEKSRLLSDRFSAERPKGSFSTLEIQRTEQGDSAMYLCASSFGDRDREHEQYFGPGTRLTVT.

This clonotype has just a few counts. This rearrangement joins TRBV29-1 to TRBJ2-3; D is perhaps TRBD2 (7 bases). This CDR3 spans 15 amino acids. Trimming shortened V by 8 bases and J by 0 bases, and 18 bases separated the two germline ends. From germline, CDR1 is SQVTM and CDR2 ANQGSEA. The CDR3 here is CSRTLRGGSTDTQYF. The CDR3 nucleotides read TGCAGCCGCACCTTGAGGGGGGGAAGCACAGATACGCAGTATTTT.

This chain connects TRBV29-1 to TRBJ2-3; 11 bases are shared with TRBD2. Germline V CDR1 and CDR2: SQVTM, ANQGSEA. The CDR3 contains 15 residues. Trimming at V came to 5 bases and at J to 0 bases, leaving 4 bases not matched to a gene. The CDR3, as DNA: TGCAGCGTTCCTACTAGCGGGGGAAGCACAGATACGCAGTATTTT. Its protein is CSVPTSGGSTDTQYF.

The sample holds a few counts of this clonotype. CDR3 in DNA: TGCGCCAGCAGCCCAGGGTTGACCCATTCCGGGGAGCTGTTTTTT. Protein sequence: CASSPGLTHSGELFF. This chain joins TRBV4-1 and TRBJ2-2; a possible D gene is TRBD1 (5 bases). The V and J ends lost 4 bases and 6 bases respectively, with 15 bases between them. There are 15 residues in the CDR3. Germline V lookup: CDR1 MGHRA, CDR2 YSYEKL.